These 7 T cell receptor beta chains came from one sample sequenced in a study of patients and donors after allogeneic stem cell transplantation. MiXCR was run by TCRdb on the RT-PCR reads, yielding one entry per CDR3 protein. The sample has 200,000 to 250,000 distinct CDR3 sequences; 13% to 15% are singletons. Sequenced: blood, either unsorted or a sorted T cell fraction (not recorded which). These receptors originate from a human donor who was either an allogeneic HSCT recipient or a stem cell or donor lymphocyte infusion donor (not recorded which). It is not recorded whose cells these are; they may come from a transplant donor.

This clonotype was picked up many times. The chain links TRBV12-3 or TRBV12-4 to TRBJ1-2; possibly TRBD1 for D (5 bases). This CDR3 comprises 14 residues. Trimming removed 1 base at V and 4 bases at J, with 10 bases between. The CDR3 bases are TGTGCCAGCAGTTTAGGCGGGGGGTCCTATGGCTACACCTTC. Protein product: CASSLGGGSYGYTF.

This clonotype has a single count. The chain is built from TRBV12-5 and TRBJ1-2; a weak D match, TRBD1 (6 bases). Germline V gene lookup returns CDR1 LGHNT and CDR2 FRNRAP. The V and J ends lost 0 bases and 6 bases respectively, with 11 bases between them. The CDR3 is 14 amino acids. The CDR3 DNA sequence: TGTGCTAGTGGTTTGGTACCGGGGGGCCATGGCTACACCTTC. It yields the protein CASGLVPGGHGYTF.

This clonotype was counted many times. The chain is built from TRBV25-1 and TRBJ1-1; 8 positions match TRBD1. CDR3 size: 14 residues. From germline, CDR1 is MGHDK and CDR2 SYGVNS. J lost 6 bases, V lost 2 bases, and 5 bases had no gene match. This CDR3 is CASSERQGQAEAFF. The CDR3, as DNA: TGTGCCAGCAGTGAAAGACAGGGGCAGGCTGAAGCTTTCTTT.

The chain is built from TRBV12-5 and TRBJ2-1; D may be TRBD1 (5 bases). Germline loops: CDR1 LGHNT, CDR2 FRNRAP. With 8 bases removed from V and 5 bases from J, the gap between germline ends came to 10 bases. The CDR3 loop spans 12 amino acids. The CDR3 DNA reads as TGTGCTAGTCGTGTAGGGGACAATGAGCAGTTCTTC. This encodes CASRVGDNEQFF.

This clonotype was observed a few times. The chain recombines TRBV11-2 with TRBJ1-3; TRBD1 agrees at 7 bases. The length of the CDR3 is 15 residues. Losses at the gene ends were 5 bases for V and 0 bases for J; bases not matched to a gene: 4. Germline V gene lookup returns CDR1 SGHAT and CDR2 FQNNGV. The CDR3 loop reads CASSGTVNSGNTIYF. CDR3 bases: TGTGCCAGCAGCGGGACAGTGAACTCTGGAAACACCATATATTTT.

This clonotype was detected only a few times. The V and J genes are TRBV9 and TRBJ2-3, with D possibly being TRBD2 (5 bases). Trimming removed 1 base at V and 0 bases at J, with 15 bases between. The CDR3 sequence is 17 residues long. Germline CDR1 and CDR2: SGDLS and YYNGEE. The CDR3 protein is CASSVQPLGESTDTQYF. The CDR3 DNA follows: TGTGCCAGCAGCGTACAACCACTCGGGGAAAGCACAGATACGCAGTATTTT. The full variable domain, with the rest looked up from reference TRBV9 and TRBJ2-3, is DSGVTQTPKHLITATGQRVTLRCSPRSGDLSVYWYQQSLDQGLQFLIQYYNGEERAKGNILERFSAQQFPDLHSELNLSSLELGDSALYFCASSVQPLGESTDTQYFGPGTRLTVL.

At least ten counts were recorded for this clonotype. The CDR3 protein is CASSSDRGLPSNYEQYF. As DNA, the CDR3 is TGTGCCAGCAGCTCTGACAGGGGATTGCCCTCCAACTACGAGCAGTACTTC. The chain carries TRBV7-2 and TRBJ2-7; 8 nucleotides agree with TRBD1. There are 17 residues in the CDR3. Germline V CDR1 and CDR2: SGHTA, FQGNSA. V shed 4 bases and J 3 bases; nucleotides not matched to a gene: 14.